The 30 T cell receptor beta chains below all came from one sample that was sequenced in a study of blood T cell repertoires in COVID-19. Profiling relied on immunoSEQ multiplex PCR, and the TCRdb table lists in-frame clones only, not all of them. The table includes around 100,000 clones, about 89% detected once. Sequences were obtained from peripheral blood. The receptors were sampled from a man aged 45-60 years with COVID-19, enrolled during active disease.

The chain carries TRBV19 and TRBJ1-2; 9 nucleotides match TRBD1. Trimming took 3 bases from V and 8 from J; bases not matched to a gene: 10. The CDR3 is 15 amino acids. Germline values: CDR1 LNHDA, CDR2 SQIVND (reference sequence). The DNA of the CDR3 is TGTGCCAGTAGTATTTCTTCTGGGACAGGGAACGGCTACACCTTC. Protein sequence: CASSISSGTGNGYTF.

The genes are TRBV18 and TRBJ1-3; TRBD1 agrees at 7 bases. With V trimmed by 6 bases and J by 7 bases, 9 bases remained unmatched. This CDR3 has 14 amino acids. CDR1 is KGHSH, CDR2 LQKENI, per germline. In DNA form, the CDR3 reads TGTGCCAGCTCGCCCCGGGACAGTTGGAACACCATATATTTT. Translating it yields CASSPRDSWNTIYF.

This chain's CDR3 is CAISESKQGLVLTF. For the CDR3, the DNA is TGTGCCATCAGTGAGTCGAAACAGGGACTAGTCCTGACTTTC. The rearrangement joins TRBV10-3 to TRBJ2-6, with D possibly matching TRBD2 (7 bases). The CDR3 totals 14 residues. Germline CDR1 is ENHRY and CDR2 is SYGVKD. With 0 bases removed from V and 13 bases from J, the gap between germline ends came to 13 bases.

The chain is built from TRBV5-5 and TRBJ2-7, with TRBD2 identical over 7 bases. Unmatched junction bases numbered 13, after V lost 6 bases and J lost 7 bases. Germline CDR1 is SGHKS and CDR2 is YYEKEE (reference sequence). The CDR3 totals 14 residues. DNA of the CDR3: TGTGCCAGCACCACCGGGGGGACCTCTCGGGAGCAGTACTTC. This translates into CASTTGGTSREQYF. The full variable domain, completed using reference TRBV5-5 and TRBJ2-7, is DAGVTQSPTHLIKTRGQQVTLRCSPISGHKSVSWYQQVLGQGPQFIFQYYEKEERGRGNFPDRFSARQFPNYSSELNVNALLLGDSALYLCASTTGGTSREQYFGPGTRLTVT.

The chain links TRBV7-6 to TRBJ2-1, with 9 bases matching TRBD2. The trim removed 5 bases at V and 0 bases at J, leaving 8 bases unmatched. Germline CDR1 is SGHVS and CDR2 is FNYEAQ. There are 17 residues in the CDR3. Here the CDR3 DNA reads TGTGCCAGCAGCCCCAGTAGCGGGGGCGTCTCCTACAATGAGCAGTTCTTC. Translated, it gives CASSPSSGGVSYNEQFF.

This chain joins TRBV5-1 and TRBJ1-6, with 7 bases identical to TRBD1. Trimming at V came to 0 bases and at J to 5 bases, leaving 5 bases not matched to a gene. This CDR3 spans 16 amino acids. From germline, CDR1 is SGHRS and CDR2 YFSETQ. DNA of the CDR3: TGCGCCAGCAGCTTGGTCCCACAGGGGAATAATTCACCCCTCCACTTT. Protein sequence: CASSLVPQGNNSPLHF. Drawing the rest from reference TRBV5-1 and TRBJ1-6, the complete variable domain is KAGVTQTPRYLIKTRGQQVTLSCSPISGHRSVSWYQQTPGQGLQFLFEYFSETQRNKGNFPGRFSGRQFSNSRSEMNVSTLELGDSALYLCASSLVPQGNNSPLHFGNGTRLTVT.

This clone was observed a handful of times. The CDR3 here is CASSEDSFSYEQYF. Written as DNA, the CDR3 is TGCGCCAGCAGCGAAGACAGTTTTTCCTACGAGCAGTACTTC. The chain recombines TRBV5-1 with TRBJ2-7, with D maybe TRBD1 (5 bases). CDR1 is SGHRS and CDR2 is YFSETQ in the germline V gene. The CDR3 is 14 amino acids. V shed 4 bases and J shed 1 base, with 12 bases lying between them. The full variable domain, in which reference TRBV5-1 and TRBJ2-7 provide the parts outside the CDR3, is KAGVTQTPRYLIKTRGQQVTLSCSPISGHRSVSWYQQTPGQGLQFLFEYFSETQRNKGNFPGRFSGRQFSNSRSEMNVSTLELGDSALYLCASSEDSFSYEQYFGPGTRLTVT.

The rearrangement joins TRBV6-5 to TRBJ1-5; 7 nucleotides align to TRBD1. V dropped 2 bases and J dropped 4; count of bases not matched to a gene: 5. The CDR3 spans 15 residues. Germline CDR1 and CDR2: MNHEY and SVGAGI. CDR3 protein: CASSYQGGGNQPQHF. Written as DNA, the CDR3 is TGTGCCAGCAGTTACCAAGGGGGCGGGAATCAGCCCCAGCATTTT.

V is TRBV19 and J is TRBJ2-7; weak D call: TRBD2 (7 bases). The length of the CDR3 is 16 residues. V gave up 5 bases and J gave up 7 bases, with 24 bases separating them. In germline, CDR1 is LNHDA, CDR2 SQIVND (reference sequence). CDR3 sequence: CASSVTVGGAPGEQYF. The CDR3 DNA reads TGTGCCAGTAGTGTCACTGTGGGGGGGGCTCCTGGGGAGCAGTACTTC.

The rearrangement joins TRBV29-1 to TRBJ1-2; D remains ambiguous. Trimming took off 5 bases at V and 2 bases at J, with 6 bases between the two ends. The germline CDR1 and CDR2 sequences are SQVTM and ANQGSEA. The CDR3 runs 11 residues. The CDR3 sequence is CSVSQNYGYTF. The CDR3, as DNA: TGCAGCGTTTCACAGAACTATGGCTACACCTTC.

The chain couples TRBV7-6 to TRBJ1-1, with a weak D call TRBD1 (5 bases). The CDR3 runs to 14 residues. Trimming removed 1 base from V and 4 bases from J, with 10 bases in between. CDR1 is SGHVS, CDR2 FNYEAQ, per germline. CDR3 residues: CASSLVSGSTEAFF. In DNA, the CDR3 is TGTGCCAGCAGCTTAGTTTCAGGGTCCACTGAAGCTTTCTTT.

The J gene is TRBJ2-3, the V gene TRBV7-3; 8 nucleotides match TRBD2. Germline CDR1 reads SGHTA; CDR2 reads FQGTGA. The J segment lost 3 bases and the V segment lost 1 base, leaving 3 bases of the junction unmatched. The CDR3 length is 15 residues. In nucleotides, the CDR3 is TGTGCCAGCAGCTTAATGGGGACTAGAACAGATACGCAGTATTTT. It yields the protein CASSLMGTRTDTQYF. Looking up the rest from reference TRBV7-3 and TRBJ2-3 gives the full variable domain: GAGVSQTPSNKVTEKGKYVELRCDPISGHTALYWYRQSLGQGPEFLIYFQGTGAADDSGLPNDRFFAVRPEGSVSTLKIQRTERGDSAVYLCASSLMGTRTDTQYFGPGTRLTVL.

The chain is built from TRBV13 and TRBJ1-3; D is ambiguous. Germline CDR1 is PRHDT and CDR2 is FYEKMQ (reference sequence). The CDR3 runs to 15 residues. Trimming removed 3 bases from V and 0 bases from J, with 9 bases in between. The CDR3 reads CASSLDFFSGNTIYF. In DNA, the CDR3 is TGTGCCAGCAGCTTGGACTTTTTCTCTGGAAACACCATATATTTT. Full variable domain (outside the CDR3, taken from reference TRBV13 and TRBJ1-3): AAGVIQSPRHLIKEKRETATLKCYPIPRHDTVYWYQQGPGQDPQFLISFYEKMQSDKGSIPDRFSAQQFSDYHSELNMSSLELGDSALYFCASSLDFFSGNTIYFGEGSWLTVV.

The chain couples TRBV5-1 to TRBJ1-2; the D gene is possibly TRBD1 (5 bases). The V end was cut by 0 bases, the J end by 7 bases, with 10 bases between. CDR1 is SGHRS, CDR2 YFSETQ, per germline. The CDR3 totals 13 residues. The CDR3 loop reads CASSLGGAGGYTF. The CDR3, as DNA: TGCGCCAGCAGCTTGGGGGGCGCTGGTGGCTACACCTTC. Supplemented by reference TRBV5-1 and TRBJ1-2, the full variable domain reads KAGVTQTPRYLIKTRGQQVTLSCSPISGHRSVSWYQQTPGQGLQFLFEYFSETQRNKGNFPGRFSGRQFSNSRSEMNVSTLELGDSALYLCASSLGGAGGYTFGSGTRLTVV.

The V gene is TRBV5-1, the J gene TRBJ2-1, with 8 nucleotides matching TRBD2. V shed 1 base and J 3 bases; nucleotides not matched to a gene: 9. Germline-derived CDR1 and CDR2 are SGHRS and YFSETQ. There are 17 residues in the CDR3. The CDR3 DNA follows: TGCGCCAGCAGCTTGTGGCTCGGACGGGGGGGCTACAATGAGCAGTTCTTC. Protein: CASSLWLGRGGYNEQFF.

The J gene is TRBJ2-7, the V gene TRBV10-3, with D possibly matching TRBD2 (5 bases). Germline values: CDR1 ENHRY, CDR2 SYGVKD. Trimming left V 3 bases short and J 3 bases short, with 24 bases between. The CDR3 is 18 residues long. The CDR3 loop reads CAISDPREPTTQGYEQYF. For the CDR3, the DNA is TGTGCCATCAGTGATCCCCGGGAACCTACTACTCAAGGCTACGAGCAGTACTTC.

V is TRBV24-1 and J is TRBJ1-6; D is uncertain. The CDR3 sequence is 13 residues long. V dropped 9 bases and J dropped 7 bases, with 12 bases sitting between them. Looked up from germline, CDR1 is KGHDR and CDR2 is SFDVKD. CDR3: CATPPGRNSPLHF. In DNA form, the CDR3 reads TGTGCCACCCCGCCAGGAAGAAATTCACCCCTCCACTTT.

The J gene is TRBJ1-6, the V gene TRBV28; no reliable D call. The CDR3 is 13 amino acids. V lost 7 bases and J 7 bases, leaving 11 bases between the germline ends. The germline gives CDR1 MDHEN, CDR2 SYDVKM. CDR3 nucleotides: TGTGCCAGCACCTCCATTCGGAATTCACCCCTCCACTTT. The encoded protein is CASTSIRNSPLHF.

The CDR3 region is CATQGWGFNTEAFF. CDR3 in DNA: TGTGCCACCCAGGGTTGGGGCTTTAACACTGAAGCTTTCTTT. J is TRBJ1-1 and V is TRBV6-5; D perhaps matches TRBD1 (5 bases). The CDR3 covers 14 residues. Germline V gene data show CDR1 as MNHEY and CDR2 as SVGAGI. The V end was cut by 10 bases, the J end by 2 bases, with 17 bases between.

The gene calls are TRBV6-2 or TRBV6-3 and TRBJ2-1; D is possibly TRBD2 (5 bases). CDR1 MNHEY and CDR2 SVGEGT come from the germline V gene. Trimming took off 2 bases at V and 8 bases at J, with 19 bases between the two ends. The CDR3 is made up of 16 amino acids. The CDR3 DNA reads TGTGCCAGCAGTTACCTTCCTAGGAATGGAGGTTATGAGCAGTTCTTC. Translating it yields CASSYLPRNGGYEQFF.

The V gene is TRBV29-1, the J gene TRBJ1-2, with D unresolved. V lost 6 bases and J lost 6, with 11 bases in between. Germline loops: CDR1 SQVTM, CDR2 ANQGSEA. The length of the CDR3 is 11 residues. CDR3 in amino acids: CSVETGNGYTF. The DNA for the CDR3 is TGCAGCGTCGAGACTGGAAATGGCTACACCTTC.

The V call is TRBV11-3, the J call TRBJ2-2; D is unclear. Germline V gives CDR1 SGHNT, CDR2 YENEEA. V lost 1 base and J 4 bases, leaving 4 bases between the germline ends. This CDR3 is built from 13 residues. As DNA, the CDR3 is TGTGCCAGCAGCTTAGGAGGCACCGGGGAGCTGTTTTTT. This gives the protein CASSLGGTGELFF.

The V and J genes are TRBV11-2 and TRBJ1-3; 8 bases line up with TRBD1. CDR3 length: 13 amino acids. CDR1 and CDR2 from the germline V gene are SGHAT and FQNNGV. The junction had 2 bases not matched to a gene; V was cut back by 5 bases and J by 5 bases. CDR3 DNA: TGTGCCAGCAGCCGGACAGGGAGAAACACCATATATTTT. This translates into CASSRTGRNTIYF. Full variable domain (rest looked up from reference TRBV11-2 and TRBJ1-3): EAGVAQSPRYKIIEKRQSVAFWCNPISGHATLYWYQQILGQGPKLLIQFQNNGVVDDSQLPKDRFSAERLKGVDSTLKIQPAKLEDSAVYLCASSRTGRNTIYFGEGSWLTVV.

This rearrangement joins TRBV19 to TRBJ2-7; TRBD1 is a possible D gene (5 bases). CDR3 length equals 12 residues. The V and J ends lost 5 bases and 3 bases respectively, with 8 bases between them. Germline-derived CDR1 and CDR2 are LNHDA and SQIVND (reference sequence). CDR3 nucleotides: TGTGCCAGTAGTCCAGGGTTCTACGAGCAGTACTTC. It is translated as CASSPGFYEQYF.

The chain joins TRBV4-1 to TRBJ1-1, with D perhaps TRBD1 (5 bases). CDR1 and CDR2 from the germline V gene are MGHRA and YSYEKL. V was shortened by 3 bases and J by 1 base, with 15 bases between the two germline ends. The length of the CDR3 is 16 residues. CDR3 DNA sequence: TGCGCCAGCAGCCAGATTTTCCAGGGCAGGAACACTGAAGCTTTCTTT. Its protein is CASSQIFQGRNTEAFF.

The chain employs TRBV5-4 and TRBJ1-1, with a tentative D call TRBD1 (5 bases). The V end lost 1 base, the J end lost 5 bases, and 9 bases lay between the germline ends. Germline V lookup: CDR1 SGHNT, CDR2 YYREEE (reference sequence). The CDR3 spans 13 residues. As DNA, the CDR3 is TGTGCCAGCAGCTTGCAGGGTGGGACTGAAGCTTTCTTT. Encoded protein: CASSLQGGTEAFF.

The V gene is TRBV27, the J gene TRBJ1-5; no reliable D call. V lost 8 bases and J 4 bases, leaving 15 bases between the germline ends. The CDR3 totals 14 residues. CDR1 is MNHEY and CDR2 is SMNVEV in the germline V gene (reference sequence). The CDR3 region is CASASGSGNQPQHF. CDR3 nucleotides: TGTGCCAGCGCCTCGGGCAGCGGAAATCAGCCCCAGCATTTT.

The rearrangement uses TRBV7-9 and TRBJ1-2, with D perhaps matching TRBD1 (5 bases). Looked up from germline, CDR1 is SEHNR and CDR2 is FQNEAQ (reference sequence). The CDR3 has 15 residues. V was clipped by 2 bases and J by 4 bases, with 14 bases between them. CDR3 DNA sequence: TGTGCCAGCAGCTTAATGGGGGGAGGCATCTATGGCTACACCTTC. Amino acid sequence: CASSLMGGGIYGYTF.

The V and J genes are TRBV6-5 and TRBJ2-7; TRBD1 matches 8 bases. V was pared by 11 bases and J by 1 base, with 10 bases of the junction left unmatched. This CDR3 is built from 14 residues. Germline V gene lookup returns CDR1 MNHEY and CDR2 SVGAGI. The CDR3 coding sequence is TGTGCCGGACGGGACAGGTCTCGATCCTACGAGCAGTACTTC. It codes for CAGRDRSRSYEQYF.

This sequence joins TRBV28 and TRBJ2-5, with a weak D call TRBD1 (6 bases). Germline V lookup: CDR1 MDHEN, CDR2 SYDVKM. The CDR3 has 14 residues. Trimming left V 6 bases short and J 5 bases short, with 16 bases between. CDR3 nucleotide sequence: TGTGCCAGCAGCCCCAGGGGCCGGCGGGAGACCCAGTACTTC. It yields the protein CASSPRGRRETQYF.